This T cell receptor beta chain appears in the sequencing data of a study of sequential checkpoint blockade in melanoma. Background on the study: Patients were randomized 1:1 to nivolumab-then-ipilimumab or ipilimumab-then-nivolumab first-line.

The assay was immunoSEQ multiplex PCR, and TCRdb's table has in-frame clones only and misses some. Among fewer than 35,000 clones listed, over 60% were seen once. Treatment in this sample: randomized to nivolumab then ipilimumab (arm A) or the reverse (arm B). Sorted cells were live CD3+CD8+, lacking CD19 and CD56, from PBMCs. The CDR3 runs 13 residues. Germline lookup yields CDR1 PRHDT and CDR2 FYEKMQ (reference sequence). The ends were cut back, 4 bases at V and 6 bases at J, with 10 bases in the middle. Sequencing was performed on CD8+ T cells sorted from blood (inferred from file names), taken from a patient given nivolumab and ipilimumab in sequence. This sequence originates from a human donor with melanoma. The gene calls are TRBV13 and TRBJ2-1; D is unresolved. CDR3 sequence reads: CASSSVAGNEQFF. The DNA of the CDR3 is TGTGCCAGCAGCTCGGTGGCAGGCAATGAGCAGTTCTTC.